This is a list of T cell receptor beta chains from one sample in a study of brain T cells in children with intractable seizures. Clones were sequenced by immunoSEQ multiplex PCR, and TCRdb holds only the in-frame ones, with some missing. The table includes about 340,000 clones, approximately 93% detected once. The source material was peripheral blood, sampled roughly 5 months after surgery. All receptors derive from a boy under three years old with tuberous sclerosis and intractable seizures. Both conserved end residues are part of each CDR3. D genes are given only for firm matches. Clone size, where shown, is once, few, many, or a class for clones that have expanded.

j_gene | abundance | d_gene | v_gene | len | CDR3nt | CDR3aa
TRBJ1-2 | - | - | TRBV27 | 13 | TGTGCCAGCAGTCGCTTCCTCGGGGGCGGCTACACCTTC | CASSRFLGGGYTF
TRBJ1-1 | - | - | TRBV7-3 | 16 | TGTGCCAGCAGCTTAAGTGGGAGGGCGGGGAACACTGAAGCTTTCTTT | CASSLSGRAGNTEAFF
TRBJ1-1 | - | - | TRBV27 | 15 | TGTGCCAGCAGTTTATTTGGAGGGGAAGAGACTGAAGCTTTCTTT | CASSLFGGEETEAFF
TRBJ1-2 | - | - | TRBV12-3/TRBV12-4 | 11 | TGTGCCAGCACCAGCTACTATGGCTACACCTTC | CASTSYYGYTF
TRBJ2-2 | - | - | TRBV7-3 | 17 | TGTGCCAGCAGCTTAAACGGCGGGGGCCTGAGCACCGGGGAGCTGTTTTTT | CASSLNGGGLSTGELFF
TRBJ2-3 | once | - | TRBV19 | 14 | TGTGCCAGTAGTCCCTCCGGCCTTCCAGATACGCAGTATTTT | CASSPSGLPDTQYF
TRBJ2-3 | - | TRBD2 | TRBV7-9 | 15 | TGTGCCAGCAGCCCCCTAGGGCGGGAGACAGATACGCAGTATTTT | CASSPLGRETDTQYF
TRBJ2-1 | - | - | TRBV4-1 | 12 | TGCGCCAGCAGCCCAACAGGCAATGAGCAGTTCTTC | CASSPTGNEQFF
TRBJ2-2 | - | - | TRBV6-5 | 15 | TGTGCCAGCACCCAACTAAGTGGAGAGGCCGGGGAGCTGTTTTTT | CASTQLSGEAGELFF
TRBJ2-1 | - | TRBD2 | TRBV6-1 | 17 | TGTGCCAGCAGTGCCTCACTAGCGGGAGGCCTGGTGAATGAGCAGTTCTTC | CASSASLAGGLVNEQFF
TRBJ2-3 | - | TRBD2 | TRBV30 | 15 | TGTGCCTGGGGGAGGGTCAGACTAGAGCCAGATACGCAGTATTTT | CAWGRVRLEPDTQYF
TRBJ1-5 | - | - | TRBV6-1 | 14 | TGTGCCAGCAGTGAAGCGCTTCAGAGGATCCCGGAGCATTTT | CASSEALQRIPEHF
TRBJ1-2 | - | TRBD1 | TRBV4-2 | 16 | TGTGCCAGCAGCCAAGATAGGAGACAGGGGGCGCGTGGCTACACCTTC | CASSQDRRQGARGYTF
TRBJ1-5 | - | - | TRBV3-1/TRBV3-2 | 14 | TGTGCCAGCAGCCAAGGGGCAACCTGGGAGCCCCAGCATTTT | CASSQGATWEPQHF
TRBJ1-2 | - | - | TRBV11-1 | 13 | TGTGCCAGCAGCTTACGGGGTCCGGGGGGCTACACCTTC | CASSLRGPGGYTF
TRBJ2-1 | - | - | TRBV29-1 | 17 | TGCAGCGTTGAAGATCATAGCCCCCGGGGTTCCTACAATGAGCAGTTCTTC | CSVEDHSPRGSYNEQFF
TRBJ2-5 | - | TRBD2 | TRBV10-3 | 17 | TGTGCCATCAGTGAGTCGACTAGCGGGTACTTGGGAGAGACCCAGTACTTC | CAISESTSGYLGETQYF
TRBJ1-3 | - | - | TRBV6-5 | 15 | TGTGCCAGCAGTCCCCCGGTGAGCTCTGGAAACACCATATATTTT | CASSPPVSSGNTIYF
TRBJ2-7 | - | - | TRBV5-6 | 14 | TGTGCCAGCAGCCTCGCGGAGATTCCCTACGAGCAGTACTTC | CASSLAEIPYEQYF
TRBJ2-1 | - | - | TRBV7-9 | 15 | TGTGCCAGCAGCCGAGAGGAGACAGTGTACAATGAGCAGTTCTTC | CASSREETVYNEQFF
TRBJ1-2 | - | - | TRBV2 | 12 | TGTGCCAGCAAGAGGGCGGAAGAGGGCTACACCTTC | CASKRAEEGYTF
TRBJ1-2 | - | - | TRBV6-1 | 16 | TGTGCCAGCAGTGAATTTTTGGACGCCCCGGCTTATGGCTACACCTTC | CASSEFLDAPAYGYTF